This TCR beta chain was obtained from a study of blood T cells in healthy people across ages (dated by TCRdb to the mid-2010s). Broadly, across the study: In model experiments, template switching captured roughly one uniquely barcoded TCR beta cDNA molecule for every two T cells. Age-related changes in TCR beta repertoire diversity were measured in the study by deep sequencing normalized with unique cDNA molecular identifiers. Donors were grouped into four age groups: young (average 16 years), middle-aged (around 39), aged (about 60) and long-lived (around 80). Two additional independent replicas of 1 million unique cDNA reads from the same blood draw were analyzed for two donors (one aged 18 to 29 and one aged 80 or older). General study outcomes and caveats: Observed TCR beta diversity per million T cells fell roughly linearly with age, and a significant reduction was already apparent by age about 36. The CMV infection status of donors was not known, potentially confounding age-related changes in expanded clonotypes. Bulk unsorted PBMC profiling prevented conclusive comparison of naive and antigen-experienced compartments. A strong correlation was found between observed TCR beta diversity and the percentage of naive T cells measured by flow cytometry. The long-lived group showed more naive CD4+ T cells, fewer expanded clones and increased TCR diversity than the aged group, suggesting age selection. Estimates of total diversity based on one million sequenced T cells were considered lower bounds and underestimates.

Donors were 35 to 40 systemically healthy Caucasian individuals from Russia aged 6 to 90 years. Roughly 10 milliliters of peripheral blood were collected from each donor into EDTA-treated Vacutainer tubes. Ficoll-Paque density-gradient centrifugation was used to isolate PBMCs, with at least 7 million per sample. Trizol reagent was used to extract total RNA from PBMCs, with at least 6 micrograms per sample. For every donor, flow cytometry on a PBMC aliquot measured the percentage of naive CD45RAhigh/CD27high T cells. Library generation was performed with 5' RACE. These reads were obtained on an Illumina HiSeq 2500. The second PCR ran for roughly 7 to 11 cycles and used a J-beta primer mix along with a sample-barcoded 5' primer. A unique molecular identifier was introduced onto each TCR beta cDNA molecule by a template-switch 5' adaptor carrying 12 random nucleotides. Each sample yielded at least 2.5 million CDR3-containing paired-end reads. First-strand cDNA synthesis was performed from all RNA using the Mint cDNA synthesis kit, with priming by a TRBC-specific oligonucleotide. After uracil-DNA glycosylase treatment, a first 18-cycle PCR used universal primers M1SS and BC2_uni_R on all cDNA. The paper's data handling went like this. Normalization of each sample was performed by random selection of 1 million high-quality reads, each carrying a distinct molecular identifier. Instead of being binned into consensus sequences, reads with shared molecular identifiers were discarded. CDR3 identification, clonotype clustering and error correction used MiTCR with a Q25 quality threshold and the strictest error-elimination algorithm. A nonparametric unseen species model with Euler transformation was used to estimate lower-bound total TCR beta diversity. The public sequencing data were trimmed at Q25 with fastp and processed into clonotypes with MiXCR by TCRdb, which kept only in-frame beta chains. For every CDR3 protein sequence, its rows merge into one entry that carries the most common genes and DNA. For this entry, the V and J calls and clone size follow TCRdb and not the study's own pipeline. Across this sample there are about 760,000 distinct CDR3 sequences, with roughly 25% seen only once. Jointly, the top ten make up more than 7.5% of the sample.

This clonotype has just a few counts. This clone's antigen is unknown. No per-base quality is available; no much larger clone lies one base away. Looking up the germline V gene yields CDR1 SGHRS and CDR2 YFSETQ. The CDR3 starts with the cysteine, ends with the phenylalanine, and has 17 residues. CDR3 DNA is the only sequence kept; it has 51 bases, read in frame from the first base. V is pruned by 4 bases and J by 3 bases, leaving 13 bases of the junction without a gene match. These data are also associated with another study on T cells of mothers and their children. From the second report: Nine systemically healthy Caucasian individuals served as donors, namely three mothers together with their six children. cDNA synthesis consumed the entire amount of extracted RNA, loaded at approximately 1.5 ug RNA in each 15 ul reaction. In the second PCR, sample barcodes and 2-4 random nucleotides were introduced via the M1S primer. More than 9 million TCR beta CDR3 reads were obtained from each mother, and several million reads were obtained from each child. TCR recombination output is similarly shaped by thymic selection in related and unrelated pairs, with a minor effect exerted by inherited differences. Normalized repertoire overlap was always found to be slightly, but never significantly, higher in related mother-child pairs than in unrelated mother-child pairs. No persistent microchimeric T cell clones were detected, at a sensitivity of roughly 100 clones per million clonotypes. Deep NGS was used in the study to compare the TCR beta repertoires of mothers and children and to look for features that separate related mother-child pairs from unrelated individuals. Mothers averaged about 40 +/- 4 years of age and children averaged approximately 11 +/- 4 years. After adapters were ligated using NEBNext reagents, the libraries underwent 100+100 nt paired-end sequencing on an Illumina HiSeq 2000. Mother and child libraries were prepared a month apart and sequenced in separate runs to prevent cross-contamination. For each donor, between roughly 450,000 and 2,200,000 distinct TCR beta clonotypes were identified. Naive TCR beta clonotypes were estimated from low-frequency clonotypes matched to each donor's FACS-determined naive share, without sorting.

The source is a boy aged 10-17 years in good health. Recombination joined TRBV5-1 with TRBJ2-5, and TRBD1 matches 9 of the central bases. Input material: blood. In nucleotides, the sequence is TGCGCCAGCAGCCCAACGCTCACCGGGACAGGGAAAGAGACCCAGTACTTC. This is translated as CASSPTLTGTGKETQYF. Beyond the CDR3, the reference TRBV5-1 and TRBJ2-5 genes provide the residues; the full variable domain reads: KAGVTQTPRYLIKTRGQQVTLSCSPISGHRSVSWYQQTPGQGLQFLFEYFSETQRNKGNFPGRFSGRQFSNSRSEMNVSTLELGDSALYLCASSPTLTGTGKETQYFGPGTRLLVL.